The sequence of this T cell receptor beta chain was determined in a study of identical twins (dated by TCRdb to about 2016). The study in broad terms: The study deep-sequenced TCR alpha and beta repertoires from monozygotic twins, unrelated adults of various ages and cord blood to test whether fetal clonotypes persist. To rule out contamination, the twin experiments were replicated at different times with different library preparation protocols. Points the paper makes about the study in general: In beta out-of-frame sequences, excess twin sharing was weaker, because having fewer shared sequences lowered the signal-to-noise ratio. Because the same donors could not be followed over many years, the conclusions depended on cross-sectional statistical analysis. Compared with coincidental sharing between unrelated individuals, out-of-frame TCR alpha sequences shared between twins showed an excess of sequences with low generation probability. In monozygotic twins, out-of-frame TCR alpha sharing was systematically underestimated by recombination models, although the models agreed with sharing between unrelated individuals. Fewer insertions were carried by abundant cord blood beta clonotypes; a weaker similar trend was observed in young adult naive repertoires, while no such trend was observed in memory repertoires. Invariant T cells such as MAIT and iNKT could partly confound zero-insertion analyses, though diverse VJ usage argued against this for most clonotypes.

Reading from cysteine to phenylalanine, the CDR3 counts 19 amino acids. Only the CDR3 part of the read is kept: 57 bases, read in frame from the first base. Cut back by 0 bases and 2 bases, the V and J ends lie 21 bases apart. Taken from the germline V gene, the CDR1 and CDR2 loops are SGDLS and YYNGEE. Every donor in the study was a healthy Caucasian. This clonotype has a count of ten or more. The specificity of this receptor is unknown. Per-base quality was not reported, and no clone a single base away is much larger than it. Libraries came from 5' RACE. Sequencing instrument: Illumina HiSeq 2000. Template switching added a universal primer binding site, and the final cDNA carried a unique molecular identifier that allowed TCR cDNA molecules to be counted accurately. Specific primers in the conserved constant-segment region were used to synthesize first-strand cDNA for the TCR alpha and beta chains. Each cDNA library was double barcoded, with a SMART-Mk sample barcode plus Illumina barcodes, to control for contamination. TruSeq adapter sequences and Illumina sample barcodes were added in two successive PCR steps. Sequencing of the TCR alpha and beta cDNA libraries was done on the Illumina HiSeq platform using custom primers. The published analysis was carried out like this. MiGEC processed the raw reads to extract unique molecular identifiers, while MiXCR was used to determine the CDR3 positions. For each individual, recombination models were inferred using an EM algorithm with the repgenHMM and IGoR tools. The tcR package in R was used for shared clonotype analysis, with sharing normalized by the product of cloneset sizes. Out-of-frame nonproductive sequences were analyzed to study raw recombination free of thymic and clonal selection effects. The public sequencing data were trimmed at Q25 with fastp and processed into clonotypes with MiXCR by TCRdb, which kept only in-frame beta chains. Merged by CDR3 protein, the rows form single entries marked with the most common genes and DNA. What appears here as the V and J calls and clone size reflects TCRdb's work, not the paper's. Across this sample there are around 1.7 million distinct CDR3 sequences, with less than 40% seen only once. In total, the top ten clones hold approximately 0.29% of the sample.

The chain links TRBV9 with TRBJ2-1; the D call could be TRBD1 or TRBD2, with each sharing 6 bases. The TCR sequence derives from a newborn girl in good health. The material sequenced was cord blood. CDR3 region: CASSVARGSRDSTYNEQFF. The base sequence is TGTGCCAGCAGCGTAGCTAGGGGGTCGCGGGATTCAACCTACAATGAGCAGTTCTTC.